Presented here are 31 T cell receptor beta chains from one specimen sequenced in a study of blood T cell repertoires in COVID-19. Measured with immunoSEQ multiplex PCR; TCRdb has only the in-frame clones, and not every one. The profile shows roughly 250,000 clones, about nine tenths of them singletons. Sequenced: PBMCs or T cells enriched from blood (not recorded which). Receptor source: a woman in her 30s with acute COVID-19.

This clone was found a few times. The V and J genes are TRBV27 and TRBJ2-7, with D perhaps TRBD1 (5 bases). Trimming took 6 bases from V and 2 from J, leaving 11 bases between them. CDR3 length: 13 amino acids. Per germline, CDR1 MNHEY and CDR2 SMNVEV (reference sequence). DNA for the CDR3: TGTGCCAGCAGAAAGGGGCTAGCCTACGAGCAGTACTTC. This encodes CASRKGLAYEQYF.

As DNA, the CDR3 is TGCGCCAGCAGCTCCGGACTAGCGGGAGGACCTAGCACAGATACGCAGTATTTT. This encodes CASSSGLAGGPSTDTQYF. V and J are TRBV5-1 and TRBJ2-3; 14 nucleotides match TRBD2. This CDR3 is built from 18 residues. Germline V gene sequence: CDR1 SGHRS, CDR2 YFSETQ. With 3 bases clipped from V and 0 bases from J, the junction kept 6 bases outside the gene matches. The full variable domain, completed using reference TRBV5-1 and TRBJ2-3, is KAGVTQTPRYLIKTRGQQVTLSCSPISGHRSVSWYQQTPGQGLQFLFEYFSETQRNKGNFPGRFSGRQFSNSRSEMNVSTLELGDSALYLCASSSGLAGGPSTDTQYFGPGTRLTVL.

The chain joins TRBV12-5 to TRBJ1-1; the match to TRBD1 covers 9 bases. V dropped 0 bases and J dropped 3; count of bases not matched to a gene: 11. This CDR3 contains 18 residues. Germline V CDR1 and CDR2: LGHNT, FRNRAP. The CDR3 region has the DNA TGTGCTAGTGGTTTGGTAAACAGGGGGCTTATTGTGGACACTGAAGCTTTCTTT. Protein product: CASGLVNRGLIVDTEAFF.

This sequence joins TRBV2 and TRBJ2-1; 7 bases line up with TRBD2. This CDR3 is built from 13 residues. Germline-derived CDR1 and CDR2 are SNHLY and FYNNEI. V lost 8 bases and J lost 4; bases outside the gene matches: 5. Here the CDR3 DNA reads TGTGCCAGCGAGAGGGAGGGATACAATGAGCAGTTCTTC. It encodes CASEREGYNEQFF. The full variable domain, rest sourced from reference TRBV2 and TRBJ2-1, is EPEVTQTPSHQVTQMGQEVILRCVPISNHLYFYWYRQILGQKVEFLVSFYNNEISEKSEIFDDQFSVERPDGSNFTLKIRSTKLEDSAMYFCASEREGYNEQFFGPGTRLTVL.

The sample holds one count of this clone. This chain joins TRBV7-3 and TRBJ2-2; unclear D gene. Trimming shortened V by 2 bases and J by 3 bases, and 13 bases separated the two germline ends. Germline V gene data show CDR1 as SGHTA and CDR2 as FQGTGA. The CDR3 is 16 residues long. This CDR3 is CASSLLESRHTGELFF. CDR3 sequence (DNA): TGTGCCAGCAGCTTACTGGAGAGCCGACACACCGGGGAGCTGTTTTTT.

The V call is TRBV24-1, the J call TRBJ1-5, with 10 bases identical to TRBD1. The germline CDR1 and CDR2 sequences are KGHDR and SFDVKD. Trimming took 5 bases from V and 6 from J; bases not matched to a gene: 9. The CDR3 runs to 16 residues. The CDR3 coding sequence is TGTGCCACCAGTGTCCCGGGACAGGGGTTTCCTCAGCCCCAGCATTTT. As protein: CATSVPGQGFPQPQHF.

The chain recombines TRBV7-9 with TRBJ1-3, with 10 bases that match TRBD1. Losses at the gene ends were 3 bases for V and 0 bases for J; bases not matched to a gene: 8. The germline gives CDR1 SEHNR, CDR2 FQNEAQ (reference sequence). This CDR3 contains 18 residues. Here the CDR3 DNA reads TGTGCCAGCAGCTTTCCCGGGACAGGGGCCAGCTCTGGAAACACCATATATTTT. The encoded protein is CASSFPGTGASSGNTIYF.

The V call is TRBV7-2, the J call TRBJ1-6, with 7 bases aligning to TRBD1. CDR1 SGHTA and CDR2 FQGNSA come from the germline V gene. The V segment lost 5 bases and the J segment 5 bases; nucleotides outside the gene matches: 9. The CDR3 is 16 residues long. As DNA, the CDR3 is TGTGCCAGCAGCGCCGGGACAGCGCGCAATAATTCACCCCTCCACTTT. It translates to CASSAGTARNNSPLHF.

J is TRBJ2-1 and V is TRBV14, with 9 bases lining up with TRBD2. Germline assignment: CDR1 SGHDN and CDR2 FVKESK. The ends lost 3 bases at V and 6 bases at J; junction bases unmatched: 3. This CDR3 region has 14 residues. CDR3 sequence: CASSQLAGVNEQFF. The CDR3 DNA is TGTGCCAGCAGCCAGTTAGCGGGAGTCAATGAGCAGTTCTTC.

This clone was detected only a few times. The chain joins TRBV28 to TRBJ1-5, with D possibly being TRBD1 (5 bases). With 8 bases removed from V and 4 bases from J, the gap between germline ends came to 9 bases. CDR1 and CDR2 (germline): MDHEN, SYDVKM. CDR3 size: 12 residues. CDR3 sequence (DNA): TGTGCCAGCTGTGGGGCTAATCAGCCCCAGCATTTT. Residues: CASCGANQPQHF.

This sequence joins TRBV5-4 and TRBJ2-1, with D perhaps matching TRBD1 (5 bases). The V gene's germline CDR1 is SGHNT and CDR2 YYREEE (reference sequence). Trimming shortened V by 4 bases and J by 0 bases, and 17 bases separated the two germline ends. The CDR3 is made up of 17 amino acids. The CDR3 sequence: CASSVDIRTYSYNEQFF. The CDR3, as DNA: TGTGCCAGCAGCGTTGATATTCGGACATACTCCTACAATGAGCAGTTCTTC.

V usage is TRBV4-1 and J usage is TRBJ2-2, with 7 bases identical to TRBD1. The CDR3 extends over 15 amino acids. CDR1 and CDR2 from the germline V gene are MGHRA and YSYEKL. V dropped 3 bases and J dropped 5; count of bases not matched to a gene: 6. For the CDR3, the DNA is TGCGCCAGCAGCCACCGGGACAGTAAAACCGGGGAGCTGTTTTTT. As protein: CASSHRDSKTGELFF.

This sequence joins TRBV27 and TRBJ2-3; TRBD2 matches at 11 bases. Germline assignment: CDR1 MNHEY and CDR2 SMNVEV (reference sequence). The V and J ends lost 2 bases and 2 bases, in that order; junction bases with no gene match: 3. This CDR3 spans 16 amino acids. CDR3 DNA sequence: TGTGCCAGCAGTTTAGCGACTAGCGGGGCCACAGATACGCAGTATTTT. Translating gives CASSLATSGATDTQYF.

The chain is built from TRBV27 and TRBJ1-5, with TRBD1 identical over 7 bases. Trimming cost V 10 bases and J 0 bases; bases outside gene matches: 12. The CDR3 length is 16 residues. Germline V gives CDR1 MNHEY, CDR2 SMNVEV (reference sequence). The CDR3 region is CATKPGQPYSNQPQHF. CDR3 coding DNA: TGTGCCACCAAACCGGGACAGCCCTATAGCAATCAGCCCCAGCATTTT.

This clone was found a few times. V gene TRBV3-1 (or the pseudogene TRBV3-2) combines with J gene TRBJ1-5, with 7 bases lining up with TRBD1. The CDR3 runs to 15 residues. Germline values: CDR1 LGHDT, CDR2 YNNKEL (reference sequence). V trimming: 7 bases; J trimming: 3 bases; junction bases outside the gene matches: 9. CDR3 nucleotide sequence: TGTGCCAGCATCCACCAGGACAGGACCAATCAGCCCCAGCATTTT. Protein sequence: CASIHQDRTNQPQHF.

The chain has TRBV6-5 and TRBJ2-2, with a tentative D call TRBD2 (6 bases). Germline V gene lookup returns CDR1 MNHEY and CDR2 SVGAGI. The CDR3 spans 13 residues. The CDR3: CSILAEYTGELFF. CDR3 DNA sequence: TGTTCTATCTTAGCGGAGTACACCGGGGAGCTGTTTTTT.

The J gene is TRBJ1-2, the V gene TRBV7-9; D is undetermined. Germline CDR1 SEHNR, CDR2 FQNEAQ (reference sequence). CDR3 length equals 16 residues. V was trimmed by 4 bases and J by 5 bases, leaving 20 bases between them. The CDR3 sequence is CASSYPNILSGYGYTF. The CDR3 region has the DNA TGTGCCAGCAGCTACCCAAACATCCTTTCGGGGTATGGCTACACCTTC.

The chain links TRBV27 to TRBJ2-4; D gene unclear. The CDR3 has 15 amino acids. Per the germline V gene, CDR1 is MNHEY and CDR2 is SMNVEV (reference sequence). V was pared by 7 bases and J by 1 base, with 14 bases between. CDR3 loop: CASIMATAAKNIQYF. CDR3 coding DNA: TGTGCCAGCATCATGGCAACAGCTGCCAAAAACATTCAGTACTTC.

In its sample, this clone was seen a few times. J is TRBJ1-1 and V is TRBV25-1, with a tentative D call TRBD1 (6 bases). The germline V gene encodes CDR1 MGHDK and CDR2 SYGVNS. This CDR3 has 13 amino acids. Trimming removed 1 base from V and 7 bases from J, with 10 bases in between. Here the CDR3 DNA reads TGTGCCAGCAGTGAATTAAGGACAGTTGAAGCTTTCTTT. It encodes CASSELRTVEAFF.

The chain has TRBV6-5 and TRBJ1-3, with D unresolved. The CDR3 is 13 residues long. V gave up 6 bases and J gave up 0 bases, with 6 bases separating them. CDR1 and CDR2 (germline): MNHEY, SVGAGI. The CDR3 loop is CASSRGSGNTIYF. The DNA of the CDR3 is TGTGCCAGCAGCCGGGGCTCTGGAAACACCATATATTTT.

V usage is TRBV5-6 and J usage is TRBJ2-1, with 14 bases aligning to TRBD2. The V gene end was trimmed by 4 bases and the J gene end by 4 bases; junction bases not matched to a gene: 7. CDR3 length: 17 amino acids. Germline CDR1 and CDR2: SGHDT and YYEEEE. The CDR3 loop is CASSGGLAGGLYNEQFF. CDR3 DNA: TGTGCCAGCAGCGGAGGACTAGCGGGAGGTTTATACAATGAGCAGTTCTTC.

The CDR3 DNA follows: TGTGCCATCAGTGAGCGAGGTGGTGAGCAGTTCTTC. Its translation is CAISERGGEQFF. This chain links TRBV10-3 with TRBJ2-1; D remains ambiguous. The CDR3 length is 12 residues. Per the germline V gene, CDR1 is ENHRY and CDR2 is SYGVKD. Deletions cut 2 bases from V and 9 bases from J, with 8 bases between.

V gene TRBV7-9 combines with J gene TRBJ2-7; 8 bases map to TRBD1. Per germline, CDR1 SEHNR and CDR2 FQNEAQ (reference sequence). With V trimmed by 5 bases and J by 4 bases, 10 bases remained unmatched. The CDR3 is 15 amino acids. CDR3 sequence (DNA): TGTGCCAGCAGCCCCCTTCAGGGGGCGCCTTACGAGCAGTACTTC. It encodes CASSPLQGAPYEQYF.

The chain's CDR3 is CASGRASYEQYF. The CDR3 region has the DNA TGTGCCAGCGGGAGGGCCTCCTACGAGCAGTACTTC. The chain has TRBV6-5 and TRBJ2-7; 7 bases agree with TRBD2. With V trimmed by 8 bases and J by 0 bases, 1 base remained unmatched. CDR1 and CDR2 (germline): MNHEY, SVGAGI. This CDR3 region has 12 residues.

The rearrangement links TRBV6-5 to TRBJ1-1, with 7 bases identical to TRBD1. V was clipped by 6 bases and J by 1 base; unmatched bases: 5. The CDR3 covers 14 residues. Germline-derived CDR1 and CDR2 are MNHEY and SVGAGI. The CDR3, as DNA: TGTGCCAGCAGCACAGGGACAGCGAACACTGAAGCTTTCTTT. Translated, it gives CASSTGTANTEAFF.

V is TRBV27 and J is TRBJ2-2; D remains ambiguous. The V end was cut by 3 bases, the J end by 7 bases, with 3 bases between. Germline lookup yields CDR1 MNHEY and CDR2 SMNVEV (reference sequence). The CDR3 contains 11 residues. CDR3 nucleotides: TGTGCCAGCAGTTTTAACGGGGAGCTGTTTTTT. This sequence encodes CASSFNGELFF.

A word on this clone: This specimen includes other DNA sequences encoding the same CDR3. This sequence joins TRBV20-1 and TRBJ1-6; 9 bases align to TRBD1. The V and J ends lost 3 bases and 7 bases, in that order; junction bases with no gene match: 4. CDR1 and CDR2 from the germline V gene are DFQATT and SNEGSKA (reference sequence). The CDR3 covers 14 residues. CDR3 residues: CSASGQGKNSPLHF. CDR3 nucleotides: TGCAGTGCTAGTGGACAGGGGAAAAATTCACCCCTCCACTTT.

This chain joins TRBV7-8 and TRBJ1-3; the D gene is possibly TRBD1 (6 bases). This CDR3 region has 16 residues. V was pared by 2 bases and J by 0 bases, with 11 bases between. Germline CDR1 is SGHVS and CDR2 is FQNEAQ. Written as DNA, the CDR3 is TGTGCCAGCAGCTTAAGGACAGTTGTCTCTGGAAACACCATATATTTT. This translates into CASSLRTVVSGNTIYF.

The J gene is TRBJ2-7, the V gene TRBV13; the D gene is possibly TRBD1 (6 bases). This CDR3 comprises 13 residues. V was clipped by 2 bases and J by 5 bases, with 10 bases between them. Germline-derived CDR1 and CDR2 are PRHDT and FYEKMQ (reference sequence). The CDR3 nucleotides read TGTGCCAGCAGCTTACTGGGGGCGGACGAGCAGTACTTC. Translating it yields CASSLLGADEQYF.

V is TRBV3-1 (or the pseudogene TRBV3-2) and J is TRBJ2-1, with D unresolved. This CDR3 spans 17 amino acids. Germline V gene sequence: CDR1 LGHDT, CDR2 YNNKEL (reference sequence). Trimming stripped 1 base from V and 0 bases from J, with 13 bases between. The CDR3 is CASSQVSNIRSYNEQFF. As DNA, the CDR3 is TGTGCCAGCAGCCAAGTCAGTAACATCCGCTCCTACAATGAGCAGTTCTTC.

The chain couples TRBV7-8 to TRBJ1-5, with D maybe TRBD1 (6 bases). V was shortened by 5 bases and J by 4 bases, with 15 bases between the two germline ends. The germline gives CDR1 SGHVS, CDR2 FQNEAQ. This CDR3 has 15 amino acids. The CDR3 nucleotides are TGTGCCAGCAGCGGTCCCGGGCAGGGGAATCAGCCCCAGCATTTT. Translation: CASSGPGQGNQPQHF.